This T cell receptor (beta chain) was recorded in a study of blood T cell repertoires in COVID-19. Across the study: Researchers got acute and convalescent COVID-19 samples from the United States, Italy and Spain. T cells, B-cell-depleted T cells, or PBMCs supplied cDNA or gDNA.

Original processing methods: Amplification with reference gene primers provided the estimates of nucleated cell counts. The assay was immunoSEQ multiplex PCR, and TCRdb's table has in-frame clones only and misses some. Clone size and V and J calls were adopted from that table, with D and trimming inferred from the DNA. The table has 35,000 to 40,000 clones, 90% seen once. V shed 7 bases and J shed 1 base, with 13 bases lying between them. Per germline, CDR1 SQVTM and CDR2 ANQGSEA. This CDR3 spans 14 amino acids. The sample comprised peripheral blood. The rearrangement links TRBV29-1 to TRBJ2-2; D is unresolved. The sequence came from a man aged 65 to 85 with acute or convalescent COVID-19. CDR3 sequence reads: CSAQQPLNTGELFF. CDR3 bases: TGCAGCGCCCAACAGCCCTTGAACACCGGGGAGCTGTTTTTT.